The entry that follows covers one TCR beta chain sequence. Its antigen specificity is not known. Nothing much larger sits one base from this clone, and base qualities are not available. V loses 7 bases at its end and J loses 7 bases; junction bases beyond the gene matches: 14. Its CDR3 holds 15 amino acids, cysteine through phenylalanine. Only the CDR3 DNA is retained, 45 bases long and in frame from the first base. From the germline V gene (reference sequence), CDR1 is SGHKS and CDR2 is YYEKEE. The CDR3 regions of human TCRbeta chains were analyzed by immunosequencing. As for the authors' bioinformatics: TCRs in the repertoires were compared against a reference library of SARS-CoV-2-specific TCRs that had been generated with the MIRA antigen-specificity platform. Breadth meant the fraction of unique TCRs that were SARS-CoV-2-associated, whereas depth meant the fraction of total T cells that were SARS-CoV-2-associated. Using the MIRA data, each spike-specific TCR was assigned both to the spike region to which the TCR was reactive and to a CD4 or CD8 class. Log10-transformed breadth and depth values were compared by one-way ANOVA with Sidak's multiple comparisons tests. TCRdb mirrors the immuneACCESS table, restricted to in-frame sequences. Some clones are absent from its copies; in checked studies, under half trace to an unresolved V gene, and the reason for the others is unknown. Clone size and V and J calls were adopted from that table, with D and trimming inferred from the DNA. The table for this sample lists about 130,000 clones; roughly nine tenths of them were counted only once. The top ten clones comprise 5.5% to 7% of the sample.

The data derive from a study of T cell responses to AZD1222 COVID-19 vaccine (dated by TCRdb to the early 2020s). Describing the broader study: Because spike-specific TCR depth and breadth did not differ between the two schedules, AZD1222 recipients who got a second dose at roughly 4 weeks were pooled with those who got a second dose at roughly 12 weeks. TCR sequencing was performed for over 230 trial participants, of whom some 200 were given two doses of AZD1222 and some 26 were given two doses of MenACWY control vaccine. Trial participants were enrolled by age into 18-55, 56-69 and 70-plus year subgroups, with roughly 150, 30 and 60 TCR-sequenced participants respectively.

The intended sense of this specimen's time point label: baseline before first vaccination. Samples from vaccinated people were obtained from the UK trials COV001 and COV002, which included a single-blind randomized controlled phase 2/3 trial of AZD1222 (ChAdOx1 nCoV-19) in healthy adults. For TCRbeta chain sequencing, PBMC samples were collected from trial participants at day 0 and at day 28 after the second dose. The study at large found these results: Participants were mostly white British and included more females than males, and it was suggested by the authors that clonal diversity may have been underestimated. Vaccine-associated CD4 TCRs spanned the whole spike protein, with dominant responses in regions 160-218 and 743-854. Epitopes outside the regions mutated in the B.1.351 and B.1.1.7 variants were reportedly recognized by nearly half of the unique spike-specific TCRs. After two AZD1222 doses, spike-specific TCR breadth and depth were significantly higher than at day 0 and than in MenACWY recipients. Because no day 14 peak-response samples were available, the repertoires could be characterized only after the peak T cell response. Conclusions about previously exposed vaccinees were limited because only a handful of AZD1222 recipients were SARS-CoV-2 seropositive at baseline. The 56-69-year group was small, and its depth increase did not reach significance, likely because of low power.

Recombination joined TRBV5-5 with TRBJ2-3; TRBD1 lines up with 8 middle nucleotides. The source is an adult in good health. The sequences come from peripheral blood, collected on day 0 of AZD1222 vaccination. The CDR3 protein: CASQRATGEPHTQYF. The nucleotide sequence is TGTGCCAGCCAGAGGGCGACAGGGGAACCCCATACGCAGTATTTT.